What follows are 20 T cell receptor beta chains derived from one specimen sequenced in a study of cytomegalovirus exposure and HLA in healthy donors. Primers included in the PCR were 60 Vbeta and 13 Jbeta primers. Sequencing used immunoSEQ multiplex PCR; TCRdb keeps in-frame clones, though not all of them. The table lists approximately 290,000 clones, under 90% of them singletons. The sequencing input was PBMCs. The receptors come from a girl aged 2-15 years in good health and CMV-seronegative.

The chain joins TRBV7-6 to TRBJ2-1; 7 nucleotides match TRBD2. V shed 5 bases, J shed 4 bases, and the junction held 8 bases outside the gene matches. The CDR3 length is 15 residues. Germline CDR1 is SGHVS and CDR2 is FNYEAQ. The CDR3 DNA follows: TGTGCCAGCAGCCGAGCGGGACCCAAATACAATGAGCAGTTCTTC. Its protein product is CASSRAGPKYNEQFF.

The chain employs TRBV7-6 and TRBJ2-7; possible D gene TRBD1, 5 bases. The CDR3 runs 14 residues. Trimming stripped 5 bases from V and 2 bases from J, with 13 bases between. Germline values: CDR1 SGHVS, CDR2 FNYEAQ. The DNA for the CDR3 is TGTGCCAGCAGCCAGATCTGGGGCCCCTACGAGCAGTACTTC. The encoded protein is CASSQIWGPYEQYF.

The chain is built from TRBV6-5 and TRBJ1-5; D is unclear. V was cut by 4 bases and J by 2 bases, with 12 bases left in between. CDR1 MNHEY and CDR2 SVGAGI come from the germline V gene. CDR3 length equals 15 residues. CDR3 bases: TGTGCCAGCAGTTCCGACATTCTTGGCAATCAGCCCCAGCATTTT. This translates into CASSSDILGNQPQHF.

This chain connects TRBV6-5 to TRBJ2-1; possibly TRBD2 for D (6 bases). CDR3 length: 15 amino acids. V was clipped by 6 bases and J by 1 base, with 13 bases between them. In germline, CDR1 is MNHEY, CDR2 SVGAGI. The CDR3 DNA sequence: TGTGCCAGCAGAAAAAGCGGGTCGTCCTACAATGAGCAGTTCTTC. Translated, it gives CASRKSGSSYNEQFF.

CDR3: CASSGGSYEQYF. DNA for the CDR3: TGTGCCAGCAGCGGCGGCTCCTACGAGCAGTACTTC. This chain links TRBV9 with TRBJ2-7, with unresolved D. V shed 3 bases and J shed 0 bases, with 4 bases lying between them. Per germline, CDR1 SGDLS and CDR2 YYNGEE. The CDR3 extends over 12 amino acids.

This chain uses TRBV11-2 with TRBJ1-5, with unresolved D. The CDR3 is made up of 14 amino acids. Germline CDR1 and CDR2: SGHAT and FQNNGV. The V end lost 5 bases, the J end lost 2 bases, and 10 bases lay between the germline ends. CDR3 amino acids: CASSAGRGNQPQHF. The CDR3 DNA reads TGTGCCAGCAGCGCCGGGAGGGGCAATCAGCCCCAGCATTTT.

The genes are TRBV25-1 and TRBJ2-1; TRBD1 might be the D (6 bases). Deletions cut 1 base from V and 8 bases from J, with 15 bases between. The length of the CDR3 is 15 residues. Germline CDR1 MGHDK, CDR2 SYGVNS. The CDR3 protein is CASSELGGPWDEQFF. The CDR3, as DNA: TGTGCCAGCAGTGAATTAGGGGGACCGTGGGATGAGCAGTTCTTC.

This clone has a single count. The chain combines TRBV5-5 with TRBJ2-5; 8 positions match TRBD2. V gave up 0 bases and J gave up 1 base; unmatched junction bases: 5. The germline V gene encodes CDR1 SGHKS and CDR2 YYEKEE (reference sequence). The CDR3 loop spans 16 amino acids. Here the CDR3 DNA reads TGTGCCAGCAGCTTGGAATTAGCGGGACCCCAAGAGACCCAGTACTTC. Translating gives CASSLELAGPQETQYF.

The genes are TRBV10-1 and TRBJ2-1, with 14 bases lining up with TRBD2. CDR1 WNHNN and CDR2 SYGVQD come from the germline V gene (reference sequence). The CDR3 covers 15 residues. V dropped 5 bases and J dropped 7; count of bases not matched to a gene: 4. The CDR3 DNA sequence: TGCGCCAGCAGTTTAGGACTAGCGGGAGGAAATGAGCAGTTCTTC. It is translated as CASSLGLAGGNEQFF.

On this clone: Its ends do not fully match the called genes, so a read error is possible. The V and J genes are TRBV7-9 and TRBJ2-1; 8 nucleotides line up with TRBD2. The CDR3 loop spans 18 amino acids. Germline lookup yields CDR1 SEHNR and CDR2 FQNEAQ (reference sequence). The DNA of the CDR3 is TGTTCCAGCAGCTCGTCCATTCGGACTAGCTCCATCCACAATGAGCAGTTCTTC. This translates into CSSSSSIRTSSIHNEQFF.

The V and J genes are TRBV19 and TRBJ2-5; TRBD1 aligns across 10 bases. With 5 bases clipped from V and 5 bases from J, the junction kept 11 bases outside the gene matches. Germline-derived CDR1 and CDR2 are LNHDA and SQIVND (reference sequence). The CDR3 consists of 16 residues. The CDR3 reads CASSPRRDRGSETQYF. CDR3 nucleotide sequence: TGTGCCAGTAGTCCTCGCCGGGACAGGGGATCGGAGACCCAGTACTTC.

The chain links TRBV2 to TRBJ1-1; a possible D gene is TRBD1 (6 bases). The CDR3 loop spans 14 amino acids. Trimming cost V 8 bases and J 1 base, with 14 bases left between them. The germline V gene encodes CDR1 SNHLY and CDR2 FYNNEI. In DNA, the CDR3 is TGTGCCAGCTTGAGGGACACCCCGAACACTGAAGCTTTCTTT. Its protein is CASLRDTPNTEAFF.

The chain employs TRBV18 and TRBJ1-3; possible D gene TRBD1, 6 bases. Germline V gene sequence: CDR1 KGHSH, CDR2 LQKENI. Deletions cut 1 base from V and 8 bases from J, with 12 bases between. The length of the CDR3 is 14 residues. CDR3 loop: CASSPRDKRYTIYF. The CDR3, as DNA: TGTGCCAGCTCACCACGGGACAAGAGGTACACCATATATTTT.

This sequence joins TRBV7-3 and TRBJ2-3; possible D gene TRBD1, 5 bases. Trimming stripped 5 bases from V and 3 bases from J, with 18 bases between. This CDR3 is 16 amino acids long. Germline V lookup: CDR1 SGHTA, CDR2 FQGTGA. CDR3 bases: TGTGCCAGCAGCCTAGTTTTCGACAGTAGGACAGATACGCAGTATTTT. Its protein product is CASSLVFDSRTDTQYF.

The V call is TRBV9, the J call TRBJ1-4; 11 positions match TRBD1. The CDR3 spans 17 residues. The J segment lost 2 bases and the V segment lost 7 bases, leaving 10 bases of the junction unmatched. Germline CDR1 SGDLS, CDR2 YYNGEE. For the CDR3, the DNA is TGTGCCAGCCGACCCGGGACAGGGGGGTTTACTAATGAAAAACTGTTTTTT. Protein sequence: CASRPGTGGFTNEKLFF.

This clone was seen a single time. The chain employs TRBV19 and TRBJ2-2; D is perhaps TRBD1 (5 bases). The CDR3 extends over 15 amino acids. Per germline, CDR1 LNHDA and CDR2 SQIVND (reference sequence). Trimming shortened V by 6 bases and J by 0 bases, and 11 bases separated the two germline ends. CDR3 DNA: TGTGCCAGTAGGCAGGGCAGGGCGAACACCGGGGAGCTGTTTTTT. This gives the protein CASRQGRANTGELFF.

J is TRBJ1-1 and V is TRBV7-3; maybe TRBD1 (5 bases). This CDR3 comprises 15 residues. The V gene lost 5 bases and the J gene lost 1 base, with 14 bases spanning the gap. From germline, CDR1 is SGHTA and CDR2 FQGTGA. Written as DNA, the CDR3 is TGTGCCAGCAGCCCAAACCCCGGGGGGAACACTGAAGCTTTCTTT. Translated, it gives CASSPNPGGNTEAFF.

A note on this clone: A junction end diverges from the germline sequence, so it may reflect a read error. The chain links TRBV6-5 to TRBJ2-5; D is perhaps TRBD2 (6 bases). The length of the CDR3 is 13 residues. Germline CDR1 MNHEY, CDR2 SVGAGI. The chain's CDR3 is CASSLARGEAQYF. The CDR3 bases are TGTGCCAGCAGCCTAGCGAGAGGAGAGGCCCAGTACTTC.

J is TRBJ1-1 and V is TRBV6-4, with a possible D match to TRBD1 (5 bases). Trimming took 5 bases from V and 1 from J, leaving 8 bases between them. The V gene's germline CDR1 is MRHNA and CDR2 SNTAGT. CDR3 length equals 13 residues. The CDR3 here is CASSKGQNTEAFF. The DNA for the CDR3 is TGTGCCAGCAGTAAAGGACAGAACACTGAAGCTTTCTTT.

The rearrangement joins TRBV4-1 to TRBJ2-7, with D possibly TRBD1 on 6 matching bases. V lost 3 bases, J lost 2 bases, and 11 bases lay in between. This CDR3 comprises 14 residues. Germline values: CDR1 MGHRA, CDR2 YSYEKL. CDR3 region: CASSQSQGTYEQYF. The CDR3 nucleotides read TGCGCCAGCAGCCAGTCACAGGGAACCTACGAGCAGTACTTC.